The rows below give T cell receptor beta chains drawn from one sample of a study of cytomegalovirus exposure and HLA in healthy donors. Profiling relied on immunoSEQ multiplex PCR, and the TCRdb table lists in-frame clones only, not all of them. The sample gives about 110,000 clones, about 73% of which show up once; around 3.9% is in the top ten. The sample consisted of PBMCs. The source of these receptors is a woman aged 40-49 years in good health and CMV-seronegative. Each CDR3 is given with its conserved first and last residue. The order of the fields is D gene, J gene, clone size, CDR3 length, V gene, CDR3 DNA, CDR3 protein. A D gene is named only where the DNA matches it firmly. Clone sizes are given selectively: once, few, many, or a class where the clone is expanded.

>NA|TRBJ1-2|NA|11|TRBV20-1
TGCAGTGCTTACATACACTATGGCTACACCTTC
CSAYIHYGYTF
>NA|TRBJ2-1|NA|17|TRBV6-1
TGTGCCAGCAGTGAAGTGGTGGCAGCAGGCTCCTACAATGAGCAGTTCTTC
CASSEVVAAGSYNEQFF
>TRBD2|TRBJ2-3|NA|15|TRBV5-1
TGCGCCAGCAGTATTGTACCGGGACTAGCGGATACGCAGTATTTT
CASSIVPGLADTQYF
>TRBD2|TRBJ2-7|NA|15|TRBV9
TGTGCCAGCAGCGTAGGGCCGAGCGGGAGCTACGAGCAGTACTTC
CASSVGPSGSYEQYF
>TRBD2|TRBJ2-6|NA|17|TRBV6-4
TGTGCCAGCAGTCGGGGACTAGCGGGGACTGGGGCCAACGTCCTGACTTTC
CASSRGLAGTGANVLTF
>NA|TRBJ1-3|NA|15|TRBV5-1
TGCGCCAGCAGCCTAGACAGATCCTCTGGAAACACCATATATTTT
CASSLDRSSGNTIYF
>NA|TRBJ2-7|NA|14|TRBV11-2
TGTGCCAGCAGCCCTCGGGCCGGGGATTACGAGCAGTACTTC
CASSPRAGDYEQYF
>NA|TRBJ1-4|NA|15|TRBV6-6
TGTGCCACCTTCGAGCAGGGGTTGGCTAATGAAAAACTGTTTTTT
CATFEQGLANEKLFF
>TRBD1|TRBJ2-7|NA|15|TRBV5-1
TGCGCCAGCAGCTCTCGACAGGGGGAGGCCTACGAGCAGTACTTC
CASSSRQGEAYEQYF
>NA|TRBJ1-5|NA|13|TRBV30
TGTGCCTGGAGTGTACTCGGGGGTCAGCCCCAGCATTTT
CAWSVLGGQPQHF
>NA|TRBJ2-5|few|16|TRBV7-2
TGTGCCAGCAGCTTAGAGGGGGTGGGGGGGGCGGAGACCCAGTACTTC
CASSLEGVGGAETQYF
>TRBD1|TRBJ2-7|NA|15|TRBV28
TGTGCCAGCAGGCCCTCGGGGACAGGGGCGTACGAGCAGTACTTC
CASRPSGTGAYEQYF
>NA|TRBJ1-2|few|14|TRBV5-5
TGTGCCAGCAGCAAAACATCAGGGACTAGAGGCTACACCTTC
CASSKTSGTRGYTF
>TRBD1|TRBJ1-1|NA|15|TRBV7-9
TGTGCCAGCAGCTTAAGGGACAGAGCCGACACTGAAGCTTTCTTT
CASSLRDRADTEAFF
>NA|TRBJ1-1|NA|14|TRBV4-2
TGTGCCAGCAGCCCCGGACAAGCAAGCGCTGAAGCTTTCTTT
CASSPGQASAEAFF
>TRBD1|TRBJ2-7|NA|14|TRBV5-5
TGTGCCAGCAGCTCGGGGGGACAGGGTACTCAGCAGTACTTC
CASSSGGQGTQQYF
>NA|TRBJ1-5|NA|15|TRBV7-2
TGTGCCAGCAGCTTAAGTAATAGAATAGATCAGCCCCAGCATTTT
CASSLSNRIDQPQHF
>TRBD1|TRBJ1-4|NA|12|TRBV2
TGTGCCAGACGGGACAGCGGTGAAAAACTGTTTTTT
CARRDSGEKLFF
>TRBD1|TRBJ1-1|NA|16|TRBV5-3
TGTGCCAGAAGCCTTATACTAATACAGGGGAGCGCTGAAGCTTTCTTT
CARSLILIQGSAEAFF
>NA|TRBJ2-7|NA|12|TRBV30
TGTGCCGGAGGGATGAGCTCCTACGAGCAGTACTTC
CAGGMSSYEQYF
>NA|TRBJ1-6|NA|14|TRBV6-5
TGTGCCAGCAGTTACGGGGGAGGAAATTCACCCCTCCACTTT
CASSYGGGNSPLHF
>NA|TRBJ1-1|NA|13|TRBV5-1
TGCGCCAGCAGCTTGGATCCGGGCACTGAAGCTTTCTTT
CASSLDPGTEAFF
>TRBD1|TRBJ2-7|NA|16|TRBV19
TGTGCCAGTAGTACAGAACAGGGGGCGCGTCCCTACGAGCAGTACTTC
CASSTEQGARPYEQYF
>NA|TRBJ2-3|few|13|TRBV6-5
TGTGCCAGCGCACCTGGGCCGCCAGATACGCAGTATTTT
CASAPGPPDTQYF
>NA|TRBJ2-3|few|15|TRBV9
TGTGCCAGCAGCGTAGTTTCAGGTTTCGCAGATACGCAGTATTTT
CASSVVSGFADTQYF
>NA|TRBJ2-7|once|14|TRBV6-1
TGTGCCTGCCTTTTCGGTCCCACCGCCTCCGAGCAGTACTTC
CACLFGPTASEQYF
>NA|TRBJ2-1|once|14|TRBV7-2
TGTGCCAGCAGCCCCGGGGTCGTAGTCGGTGAGCAGTTCTTC
CASSPGVVVGEQFF
>NA|TRBJ2-2|NA|13|TRBV7-7
TGTGCTAGCACGCCCGGGAACACCGGGGAGCTGTTTTTT
CASTPGNTGELFF
>NA|TRBJ2-3|NA|15|TRBV14
TGTGCCAGCAGCCAAGAAAAAGGAGGTGGAGATACGCAGTATTTT
CASSQEKGGGDTQYF
>TRBD2|TRBJ2-1|once|15|TRBV4-1
TGCGCCAGCAGCCAAAACCAGAACCTAGCGGGAGTCGAGTTCTTC
CASSQNQNLAGVEFF